This TCR beta chain was found in a study of blood T cell repertoires in COVID-19. Study-wide context: Collection of acute and convalescent COVID-19 samples took place in the United States, Italy and Spain. PBMCs, B-cell-depleted T cells, or T cells provided the cDNA or gDNA that made up the material.

The data were produced by immunoSEQ multiplex PCR, yet TCRdb's version contains in-frame clones alone and is incomplete. The table includes some 52,000 clones, 86% detected once. Per the germline V gene, CDR1 is KGHSH and CDR2 is LQKENI. V lost 3 bases and J lost 3, with 17 bases in between. The CDR3 is 16 residues long. The source material was peripheral blood. The chain recombines TRBV18 with TRBJ1-1; D is possibly TRBD1 (5 bases). The receptor was isolated from a man between 65 and 85 years old with acute or convalescent COVID-19. For the CDR3, the DNA is TGTGCCAGCTCACCTTCTGGGGCCTTGCAGGACACTGAAGCTTTCTTT. This codes for CASSPSGALQDTEAFF.